The 15 T cell receptor beta chains below were found in one sample sequenced in a study of T cell responses to AZD1222 COVID-19 vaccine. This table comes from immunoSEQ multiplex PCR, and its TCRdb copy is limited to in-frame clones, with some not included. The table lists roughly 30,000 clones, approximately 91% of them singletons. Here the sequenced sample was peripheral blood, taken on day 0 of AZD1222 vaccination. These TCRs come from an adult in good health.

The rearrangement links TRBV28 to TRBJ1-6; D may be TRBD1 (6 bases). V gave up 4 bases and J gave up 7 bases, with 11 bases separating them. The V gene's germline CDR1 is MDHEN and CDR2 SYDVKM. The CDR3 covers 14 residues. CDR3 nucleotides: TGTGCCAGCAGTTCGGGGCAGGGGAATTCACCCCTCCACTTT. Its protein is CASSSGQGNSPLHF.

This chain uses TRBV5-1 with TRBJ2-3; no reliable D call. This CDR3 spans 13 amino acids. V was trimmed by 0 bases and J by 1 base, leaving 3 bases between them. Germline lookup yields CDR1 SGHRS and CDR2 YFSETQ. CDR3 in DNA: TGCGCCAGCAGCTTGGGAGGCACAGATACGCAGTATTTT. Its protein is CASSLGGTDTQYF.

The CDR3 loop is CASSYSGTSTDTQYF. CDR3 coding DNA: TGCGCCAGCAGCTATAGCGGGACAAGCACAGATACGCAGTATTTT. The chain links TRBV5-1 to TRBJ2-3; 8 nucleotides match TRBD2. The CDR3 contains 15 residues. The junction had 3 bases not matched to a gene; V was cut back by 3 bases and J by 0 bases. CDR1 is SGHRS and CDR2 is YFSETQ in the germline V gene.

V usage is TRBV5-6 and J usage is TRBJ1-4; D possibly corresponds to TRBD1 (5 bases). V lost 2 bases and J lost 4, with 9 bases in between. The CDR3 has 14 residues. The germline gives CDR1 SGHDT, CDR2 YYEEEE. CDR3 in DNA: TGTGCCAGCAGCTTCAGACAGTTTAATGAAAAACTGTTTTTT. Its translation: CASSFRQFNEKLFF.

V is TRBV10-3 and J is TRBJ2-7, with TRBD2 matching 11 bases. Germline V CDR1 and CDR2: ENHRY, SYGVKD. Germline trimming cut 11 bases from V and 6 bases from J; bases unmatched to any gene: 12. The CDR3 contains 14 residues. The CDR3 region has the DNA TGTGCCGTCCTGGGACTAGCGGACGGCGGCGAGCAGTACTTC. Protein: CAVLGLADGGEQYF.

Written as DNA, the CDR3 is TGTGCCAGCACCGAGGTCGAAGGGATGCCAGATACGCAGTATTTT. Translated: CASTEVEGMPDTQYF. The rearrangement joins TRBV2 to TRBJ2-3, with unresolved D. CDR1 is SNHLY, CDR2 FYNNEI, per germline. V was trimmed by 7 bases and J by 4 bases, leaving 18 bases between them. The CDR3 runs 15 residues.

The J gene is TRBJ2-1, the V gene TRBV5-1; no firm D call. Trimming cost V 2 bases and J 6 bases, with 9 bases left between them. The CDR3 is 13 amino acids. Germline values: CDR1 SGHRS, CDR2 YFSETQ. This CDR3 is CASSFGLGNEQFF. The CDR3 coding sequence is TGCGCCAGCAGCTTCGGCTTGGGCAATGAGCAGTTCTTC.

The V and J genes are TRBV3-1 (or the pseudogene TRBV3-2) and TRBJ2-7; 8 bases align to TRBD2. Germline trimming cut 4 bases from V and 3 bases from J; bases unmatched to any gene: 14. The V gene's germline CDR1 is LGHDT and CDR2 YNNKEL (reference sequence). The CDR3 runs 17 residues. The CDR3 DNA reads TGTGCCAGCAGCCCCCCAGGTTTGGGGACTAGGAGCTACGAGCAGTACTTC. Its protein is CASSPPGLGTRSYEQYF.

The V and J genes are TRBV5-1 and TRBJ2-5, with unresolved D. The CDR3 runs to 13 residues. Trimming removed 4 bases at V and 1 base at J, with 8 bases between. The germline V gene encodes CDR1 SGHRS and CDR2 YFSETQ. The CDR3 sequence: CASSHEAQETQYF. The CDR3 DNA follows: TGCGCCAGCAGCCACGAAGCCCAAGAGACCCAGTACTTC. The complete variable domain, with remaining parts taken from reference TRBV5-1 and TRBJ2-5, reads KAGVTQTPRYLIKTRGQQVTLSCSPISGHRSVSWYQQTPGQGLQFLFEYFSETQRNKGNFPGRFSGRQFSNSRSEMNVSTLELGDSALYLCASSHEAQETQYFGPGTRLLVL.

The rearrangement uses TRBV6-5 and TRBJ1-1; perhaps TRBD1 as D (5 bases). The CDR3 loop spans 13 amino acids. Germline V gene sequence: CDR1 MNHEY, CDR2 SVGAGI. The V end lost 5 bases, the J end lost 8 bases, and 15 bases lay between the germline ends. The CDR3 sequence is CASSRVRRTEAFF. CDR3 sequence (DNA): TGTGCCAGCAGTCGCGTCCGAAGGACAGAAGCTTTCTTT.

The genes are TRBV2 and TRBJ1-1; D unresolved. This CDR3 is 13 amino acids long. V was pared by 7 bases and J by 0 bases, with 9 bases between. In germline, CDR1 is SNHLY, CDR2 FYNNEI. CDR3 DNA sequence: TGTGCCAGCACCGGACGGATGAACACTGAAGCTTTCTTT. This encodes CASTGRMNTEAFF.

This clone has more than one count but fewer than ten. This chain connects TRBV2 to TRBJ2-1, with 15 bases fitting TRBD2. The V gene end was trimmed by 4 bases and the J gene end by 12 bases; junction bases not matched to a gene: 4. Germline V lookup: CDR1 SNHLY, CDR2 FYNNEI. This CDR3 comprises 14 residues. The CDR3 spells CASSALGLAGGQFF. CDR3 nucleotides: TGTGCCAGCAGTGCTCTGGGACTAGCGGGAGGGCAGTTCTTC.

This chain links TRBV5-6 with TRBJ2-1; TRBD1 or TRBD2 may be the D gene (5 bases each). Germline CDR1 and CDR2: SGHDT and YYEEEE. This CDR3 has 15 amino acids. Trimming took 2 bases from V and 6 from J, leaving 15 bases between them. CDR3 nucleotide sequence: TGTGCCAGCAGCTTTGGGACGGGGAGTTTCAATGAGCAGTTCTTC. Its protein product is CASSFGTGSFNEQFF.

This clone showed up just once. CDR3 nucleotide sequence: TGTGCCAGCAGCCAAACAGGGGGCTTCACCTACGAGCAGTACTTC. Amino acids: CASSQTGGFTYEQYF. This rearrangement joins TRBV13 to TRBJ2-7; 9 positions agree with TRBD1. The length of the CDR3 is 15 residues. Germline CDR1 and CDR2: PRHDT and FYEKMQ (reference sequence). V gave up 5 bases and J gave up 2 bases; unmatched junction bases: 7. Full variable domain (outside the CDR3, taken from reference TRBV13 and TRBJ2-7): AAGVIQSPRHLIKEKRETATLKCYPIPRHDTVYWYQQGPGQDPQFLISFYEKMQSDKGSIPDRFSAQQFSDYHSELNMSSLELGDSALYFCASSQTGGFTYEQYFGPGTRLTVT.

The chain carries TRBV4-3 and TRBJ2-1; TRBD2 matches at 7 bases. The CDR3 totals 17 residues. Germline V gene lookup returns CDR1 LGHNA and CDR2 YSLEER. Germline trimming cut 0 bases from V and 2 bases from J; bases unmatched to any gene: 7. The CDR3 sequence: CASSQEVGLAAYNEQFF. The CDR3 DNA reads TGCGCCAGCAGCCAAGAAGTAGGGCTAGCGGCCTACAATGAGCAGTTCTTC.